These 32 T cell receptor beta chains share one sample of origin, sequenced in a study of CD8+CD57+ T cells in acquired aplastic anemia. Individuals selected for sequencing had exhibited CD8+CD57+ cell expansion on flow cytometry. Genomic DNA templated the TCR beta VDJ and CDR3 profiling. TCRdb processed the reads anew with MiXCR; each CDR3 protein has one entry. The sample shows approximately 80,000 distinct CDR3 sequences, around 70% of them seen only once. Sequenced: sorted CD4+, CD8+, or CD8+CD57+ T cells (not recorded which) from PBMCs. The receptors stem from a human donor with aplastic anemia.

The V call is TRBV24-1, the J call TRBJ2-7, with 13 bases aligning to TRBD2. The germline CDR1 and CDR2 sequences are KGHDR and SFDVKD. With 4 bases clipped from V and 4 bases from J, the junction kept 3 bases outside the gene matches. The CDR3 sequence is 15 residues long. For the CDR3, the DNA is TGTGCCACCAGTGACGGGACTAGCGGGATATACGAGCAGTACTTC. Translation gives CATSDGTSGIYEQYF.

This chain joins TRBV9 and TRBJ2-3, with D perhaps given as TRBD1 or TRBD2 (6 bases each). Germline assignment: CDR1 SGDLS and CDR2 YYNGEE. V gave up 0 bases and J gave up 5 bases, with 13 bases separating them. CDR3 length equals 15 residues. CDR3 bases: TGTGCCAGCAGCGTAGTGTGGGGGGCGGGAGATACGCAGTATTTT. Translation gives CASSVVWGAGDTQYF.

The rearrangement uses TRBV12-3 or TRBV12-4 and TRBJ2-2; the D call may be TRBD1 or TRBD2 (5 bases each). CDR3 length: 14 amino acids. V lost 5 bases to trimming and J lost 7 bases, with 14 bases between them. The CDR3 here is CASSDSGRRGELFF. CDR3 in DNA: TGTGCCAGCAGTGACTCGGGGCGACGCGGGGAGCTGTTTTTT.

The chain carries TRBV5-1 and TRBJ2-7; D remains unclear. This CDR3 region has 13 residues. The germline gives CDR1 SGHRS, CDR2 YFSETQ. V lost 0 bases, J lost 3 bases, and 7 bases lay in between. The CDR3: CASSLVDFYEQYF. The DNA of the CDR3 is TGCGCCAGCAGCTTGGTCGATTTCTACGAGCAGTACTTC.

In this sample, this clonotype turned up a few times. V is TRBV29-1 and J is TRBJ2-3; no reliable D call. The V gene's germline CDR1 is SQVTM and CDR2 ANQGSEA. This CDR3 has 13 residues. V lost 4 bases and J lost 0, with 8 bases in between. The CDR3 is CSVGWGSTDTQYF. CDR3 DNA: TGCAGCGTTGGGTGGGGAAGCACAGATACGCAGTATTTT.

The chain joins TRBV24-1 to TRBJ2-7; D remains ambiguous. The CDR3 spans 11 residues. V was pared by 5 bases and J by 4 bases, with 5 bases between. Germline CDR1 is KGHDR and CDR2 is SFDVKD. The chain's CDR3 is CATSAGYEQYF. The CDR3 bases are TGTGCCACCAGTGCTGGATACGAGCAGTACTTC.

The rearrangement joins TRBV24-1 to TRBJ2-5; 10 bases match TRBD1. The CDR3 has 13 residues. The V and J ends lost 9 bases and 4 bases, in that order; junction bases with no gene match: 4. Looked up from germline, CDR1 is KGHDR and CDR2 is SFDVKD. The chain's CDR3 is CATSGTGAETQYF. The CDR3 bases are TGTGCCACCTCCGGGACAGGGGCAGAGACCCAGTACTTC.

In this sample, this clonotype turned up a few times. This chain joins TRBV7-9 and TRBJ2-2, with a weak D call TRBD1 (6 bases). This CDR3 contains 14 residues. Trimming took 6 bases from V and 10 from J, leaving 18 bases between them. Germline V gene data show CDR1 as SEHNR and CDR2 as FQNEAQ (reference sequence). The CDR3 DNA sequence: TGTGCCAGCAGGCCTCGAGCCAGGACAGAGGAGCTGTTTTTT. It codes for CASRPRARTEELFF. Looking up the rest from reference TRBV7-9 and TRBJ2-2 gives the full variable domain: DTGVSQNPRHKITKRGQNVTFRCDPISEHNRLYWYRQTLGQGPEFLTYFQNEAQLEKSRLLSDRFSAERPKGSFSTLEIQRTEQGDSAMYLCASRPRARTEELFFGEGSRLTVL.

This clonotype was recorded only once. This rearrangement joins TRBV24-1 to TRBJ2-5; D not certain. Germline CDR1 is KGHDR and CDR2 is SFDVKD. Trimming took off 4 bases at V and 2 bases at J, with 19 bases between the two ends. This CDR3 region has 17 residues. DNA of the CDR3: TGTGCCACCAGTGAGAAGGGAATCCCTCCGCGTCAAGAGACCCAGTACTTC. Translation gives CATSEKGIPPRQETQYF.

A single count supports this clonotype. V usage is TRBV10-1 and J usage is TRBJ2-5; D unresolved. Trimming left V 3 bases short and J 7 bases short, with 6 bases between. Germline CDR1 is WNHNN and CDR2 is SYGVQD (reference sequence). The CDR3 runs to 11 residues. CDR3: CASSDFGTQYF. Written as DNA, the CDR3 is TGCGCCAGCAGTGACTTCGGGACCCAGTACTTC.

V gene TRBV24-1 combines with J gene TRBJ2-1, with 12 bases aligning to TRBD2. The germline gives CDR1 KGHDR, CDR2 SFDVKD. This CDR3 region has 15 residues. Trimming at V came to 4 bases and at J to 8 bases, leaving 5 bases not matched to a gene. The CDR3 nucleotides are TGTGCCACCAGTGACCGGACTAGCGGGGCCGATGAGCAGTTCTTC. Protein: CATSDRTSGADEQFF.

The CDR3: CASSEGGAIEGKEAFF. In DNA form, the CDR3 reads TGCGCCAGCAGTGAGGGGGGGGCCATTGAAGGGAAGGAAGCTTTCTTT. This chain connects TRBV10-1 to TRBJ1-1, with a weak D call TRBD1 (6 bases). V lost 2 bases and J 8 bases, leaving 21 bases between the germline ends. This CDR3 spans 16 amino acids. In germline, CDR1 is WNHNN, CDR2 SYGVQD (reference sequence).

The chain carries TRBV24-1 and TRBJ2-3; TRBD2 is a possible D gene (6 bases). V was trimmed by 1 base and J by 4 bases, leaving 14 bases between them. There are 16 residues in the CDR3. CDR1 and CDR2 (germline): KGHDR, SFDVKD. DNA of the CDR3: TGTGCCACCAGTGATTTTGGTGTAGGAGGGGCAGATACGCAGTATTTT. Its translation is CATSDFGVGGADTQYF.

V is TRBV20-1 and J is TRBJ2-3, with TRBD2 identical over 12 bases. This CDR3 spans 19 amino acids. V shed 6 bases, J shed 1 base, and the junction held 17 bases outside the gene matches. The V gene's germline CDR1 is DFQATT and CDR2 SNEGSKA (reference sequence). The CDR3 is CSAPTSGGRGDWGTDTQYF. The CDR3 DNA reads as TGCAGTGCGCCTACTAGCGGGGGGCGTGGGGACTGGGGCACAGATACGCAGTATTTT.

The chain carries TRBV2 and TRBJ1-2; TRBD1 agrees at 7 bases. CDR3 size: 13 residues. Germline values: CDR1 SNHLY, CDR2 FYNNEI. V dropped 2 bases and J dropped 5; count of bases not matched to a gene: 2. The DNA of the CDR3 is TGTGCCAGCAGTGAACAGGGGGTTTATGGCTACACCTTC. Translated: CASSEQGVYGYTF.

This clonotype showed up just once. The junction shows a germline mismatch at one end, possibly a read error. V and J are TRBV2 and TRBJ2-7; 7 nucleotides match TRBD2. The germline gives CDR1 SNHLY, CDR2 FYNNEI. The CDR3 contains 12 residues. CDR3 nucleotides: TGTGCCAGCTCGGGGGGAGGTCGGTTTTTGGGCTTC. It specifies CASSGGGRFLGF.

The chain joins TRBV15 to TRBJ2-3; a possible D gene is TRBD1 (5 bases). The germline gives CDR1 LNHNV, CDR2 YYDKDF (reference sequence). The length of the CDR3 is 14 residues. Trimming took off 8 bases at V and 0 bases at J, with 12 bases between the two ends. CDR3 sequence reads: CATQGWVSTDTQYF. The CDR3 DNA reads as TGTGCCACCCAGGGTTGGGTTAGCACAGATACGCAGTATTTT.

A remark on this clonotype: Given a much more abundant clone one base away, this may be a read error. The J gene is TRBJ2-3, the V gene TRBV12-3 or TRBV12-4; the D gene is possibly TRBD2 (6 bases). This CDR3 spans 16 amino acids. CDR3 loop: CASSLGLTPGTDTQCF. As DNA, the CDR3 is TGTGCCAGCAGTTTGGGACTCACCCCCGGAACAGATACGCAGTGTTTT.

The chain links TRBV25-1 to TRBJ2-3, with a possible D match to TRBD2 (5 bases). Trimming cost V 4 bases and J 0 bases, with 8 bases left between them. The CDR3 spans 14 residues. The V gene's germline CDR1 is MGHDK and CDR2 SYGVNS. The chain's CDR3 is CASSGTGSTDTQYF. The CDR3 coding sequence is TGTGCCAGCAGTGGGACTGGTAGCACAGATACGCAGTATTTT.

The CDR3 DNA reads as TGTGCCAGCAGTGATTACGGGACAGGGGCCTACGAGCAGTACTTC. Residues: CASSDYGTGAYEQYF. The chain has TRBV2 and TRBJ2-7; 10 bases agree with TRBD1. V lost 3 bases to trimming and J lost 2 bases; unmatched junction nucleotides: 4. Germline CDR1 and CDR2: SNHLY and FYNNEI. There are 15 residues in the CDR3.

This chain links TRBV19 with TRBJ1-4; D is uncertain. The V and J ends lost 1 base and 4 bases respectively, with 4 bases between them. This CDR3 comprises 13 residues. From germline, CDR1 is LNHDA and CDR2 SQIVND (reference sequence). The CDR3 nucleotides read TGTGCCAGTAGTATAGCCCTTAATGAAAAACTGTTTTTT. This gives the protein CASSIALNEKLFF.

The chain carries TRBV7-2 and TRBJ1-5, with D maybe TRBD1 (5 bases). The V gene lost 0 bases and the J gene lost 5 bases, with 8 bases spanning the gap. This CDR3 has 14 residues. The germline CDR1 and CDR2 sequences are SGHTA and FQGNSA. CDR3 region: CASSLAQGDQPQHF. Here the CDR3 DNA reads TGTGCCAGCAGCTTAGCGCAGGGCGATCAGCCCCAGCATTTT.

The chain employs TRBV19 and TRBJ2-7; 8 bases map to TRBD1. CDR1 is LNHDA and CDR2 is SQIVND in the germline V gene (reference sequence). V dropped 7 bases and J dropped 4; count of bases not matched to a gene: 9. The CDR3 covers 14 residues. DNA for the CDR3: TGTGCCAGTACCGCCGGGACAGGCTCATACGAGCAGTACTTC. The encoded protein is CASTAGTGSYEQYF.

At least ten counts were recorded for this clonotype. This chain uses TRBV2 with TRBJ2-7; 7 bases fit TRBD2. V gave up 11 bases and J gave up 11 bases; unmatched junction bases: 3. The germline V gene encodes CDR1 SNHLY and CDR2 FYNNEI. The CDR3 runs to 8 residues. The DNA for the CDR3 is TGTGCCCCCCGGGGGGAGTACTTC. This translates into CAPRGEYF.

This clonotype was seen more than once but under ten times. CDR3: CASSVDSYEQYF. The CDR3 DNA follows: TGTGCCAGCAGTGTGGACTCCTACGAGCAGTACTTC. This rearrangement joins TRBV25-1 to TRBJ2-7, with D uncertain. Germline V gene data show CDR1 as MGHDK and CDR2 as SYGVNS. Trimming removed 4 bases from V and 0 bases from J, with 4 bases in between. This CDR3 region has 12 residues.

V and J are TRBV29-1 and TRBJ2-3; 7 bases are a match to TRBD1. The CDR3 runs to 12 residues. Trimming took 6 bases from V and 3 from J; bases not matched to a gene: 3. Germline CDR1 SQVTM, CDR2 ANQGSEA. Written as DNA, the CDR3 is TGCAGCGTAGACAGGGAAACAGATACGCAGTATTTT. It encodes CSVDRETDTQYF.

The CDR3 region has the DNA TGTGCCAGCAGCGGACAGGCTCGGGGCACTGAAGCTTTCTTT. This sequence encodes CASSGQARGTEAFF. The rearrangement links TRBV7-2 to TRBJ1-1; TRBD1 agrees at 7 bases. Germline lookup yields CDR1 SGHTA and CDR2 FQGNSA. Trimming cost V 5 bases and J 4 bases; bases outside gene matches: 7. The CDR3 extends over 14 amino acids.

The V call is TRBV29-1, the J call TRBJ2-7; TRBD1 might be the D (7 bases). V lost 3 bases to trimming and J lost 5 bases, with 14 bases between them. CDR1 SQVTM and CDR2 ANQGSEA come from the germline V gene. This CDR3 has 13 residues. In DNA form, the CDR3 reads TGCAGCGTTGATATGCAGGGGGGAGACGAGCAGTACTTC. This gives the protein CSVDMQGGDEQYF.

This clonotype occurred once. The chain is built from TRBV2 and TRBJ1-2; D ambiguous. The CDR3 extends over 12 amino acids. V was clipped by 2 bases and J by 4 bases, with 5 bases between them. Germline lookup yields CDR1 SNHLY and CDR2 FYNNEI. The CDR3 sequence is CASSEQSYGYTF. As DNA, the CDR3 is TGTGCCAGCAGTGAACAGTCCTATGGCTACACCTTC.

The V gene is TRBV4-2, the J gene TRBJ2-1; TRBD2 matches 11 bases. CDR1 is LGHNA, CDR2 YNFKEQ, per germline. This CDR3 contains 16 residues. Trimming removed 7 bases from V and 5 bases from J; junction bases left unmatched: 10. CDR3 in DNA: TGTGCCAGCACCCTACAGGGGACTAGCGGTAACAATGAGCAGTTCTTC. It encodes CASTLQGTSGNNEQFF.

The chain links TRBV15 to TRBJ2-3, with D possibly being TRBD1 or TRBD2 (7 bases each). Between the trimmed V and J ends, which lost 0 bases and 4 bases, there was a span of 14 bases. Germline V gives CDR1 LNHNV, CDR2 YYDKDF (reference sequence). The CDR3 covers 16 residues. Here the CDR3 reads CATSRDPGGRADTQYF. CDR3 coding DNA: TGTGCCACCAGCAGAGACCCAGGGGGGAGGGCAGATACGCAGTATTTT.

CDR3 sequence (DNA): TGTGCCAGCAGCTCCGGACAGGGCTACTCCTACGAGCAGTACTTC. It encodes CASSSGQGYSYEQYF. This chain links TRBV7-9 with TRBJ2-7; 8 bases are shared with TRBD1. Germline V CDR1 and CDR2: SEHNR, FQNEAQ (reference sequence). This CDR3 is 15 amino acids long. With V trimmed by 4 bases and J by 0 bases, 5 bases remained unmatched.